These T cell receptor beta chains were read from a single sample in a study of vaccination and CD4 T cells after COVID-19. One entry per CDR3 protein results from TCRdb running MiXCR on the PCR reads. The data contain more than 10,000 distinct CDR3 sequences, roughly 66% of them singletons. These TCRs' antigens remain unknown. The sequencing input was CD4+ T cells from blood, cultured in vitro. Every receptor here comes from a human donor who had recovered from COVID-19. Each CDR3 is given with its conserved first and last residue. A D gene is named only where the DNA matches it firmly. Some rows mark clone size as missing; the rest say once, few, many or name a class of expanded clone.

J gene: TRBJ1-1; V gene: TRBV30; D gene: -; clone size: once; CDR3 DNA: TGTGCCTGGATACCCTACACTGAAGCTTTCTTT; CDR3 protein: CAWIPYTEAFF
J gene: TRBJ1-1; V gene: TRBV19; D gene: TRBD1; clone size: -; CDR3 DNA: TGTGCCAGTAGTCGGGGGGTAGAGACAGGGGTGAGTGAAGCTTTCTTT; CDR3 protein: CASSRGVETGVSEAFF
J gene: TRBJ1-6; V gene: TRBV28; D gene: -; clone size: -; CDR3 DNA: TGTGCCAGCAGTTCAGGTGCGCAGGCCGGGATCTCCTATAATTCACCCCTCCACTTT; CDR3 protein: CASSSGAQAGISYNSPLHF
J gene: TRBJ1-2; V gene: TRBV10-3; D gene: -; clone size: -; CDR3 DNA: TGTGCCATCAGTGAGAGGACCGAGAACTATGGCTACACCTTC; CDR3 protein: CAISERTENYGYTF
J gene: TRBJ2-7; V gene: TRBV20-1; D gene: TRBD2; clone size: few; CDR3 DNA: TGCAGTGCTAGGGCGGGAGGTCGCGAGCAGTACTTC; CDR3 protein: CSARAGGREQYF
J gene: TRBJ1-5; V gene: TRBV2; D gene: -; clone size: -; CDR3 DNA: TGTGCCAGCAGTCCACCCCAAGGAGGGAGGGGTCAGCCCCAGCATTTT; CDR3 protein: CASSPPQGGRGQPQHF
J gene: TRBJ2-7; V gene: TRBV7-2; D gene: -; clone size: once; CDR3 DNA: TGTGCCAGCAGCGATAGCTCCTACGAGCAGTACTTC; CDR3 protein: CASSDSSYEQYF
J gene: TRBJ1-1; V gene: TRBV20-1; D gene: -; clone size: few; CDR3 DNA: TGCAGTGCTAGAGATTTGAGCAGAGGGGTCGCTCCTGAAGCTTTCTTT; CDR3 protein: CSARDLSRGVAPEAFF
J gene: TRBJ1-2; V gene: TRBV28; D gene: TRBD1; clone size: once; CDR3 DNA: TGTGCCAGCAGTTTGGGGACGACAGGGAGATATGGCTACACCTTC; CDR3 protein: CASSLGTTGRYGYTF
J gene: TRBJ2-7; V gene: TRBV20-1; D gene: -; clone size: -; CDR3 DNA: TGCAGTGCTAGGTCAGTGAATGGTGGGTACGAGCAGTACTTC; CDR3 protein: CSARSVNGGYEQYF
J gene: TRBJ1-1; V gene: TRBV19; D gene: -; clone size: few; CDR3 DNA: TGTGCCAGTAGAGGGGACCCTCGGAACACTGAAGCTTTCTTT; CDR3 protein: CASRGDPRNTEAFF
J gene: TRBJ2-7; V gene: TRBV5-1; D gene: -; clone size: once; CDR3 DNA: TGCGCCAGCAGCTTGGGTTACCCCAGCTCCTACGAGCAGTACTTC; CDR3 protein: CASSLGYPSSYEQYF
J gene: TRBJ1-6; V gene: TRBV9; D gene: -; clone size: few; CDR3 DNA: TGTGCCAGCAATGACGGCCAGGGGTTTCCATATAATTCACCCCTCCACTTT; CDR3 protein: CASNDGQGFPYNSPLHF
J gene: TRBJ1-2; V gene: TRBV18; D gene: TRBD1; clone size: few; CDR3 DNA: TGTGCCAGCTCACCAAACAGGGGCCAATACTATGGCTACACCTTC; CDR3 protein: CASSPNRGQYYGYTF
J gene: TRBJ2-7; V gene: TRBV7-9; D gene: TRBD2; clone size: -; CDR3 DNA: TGTGCCAGCAGCTCGGGACTAGCGACGGAAGAGCAGTACTTC; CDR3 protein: CASSSGLATEEQYF
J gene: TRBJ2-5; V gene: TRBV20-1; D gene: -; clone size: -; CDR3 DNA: TGCAGTGCTAGGGTACAGGTACACGAGACCCAGTACTTC; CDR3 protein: CSARVQVHETQYF
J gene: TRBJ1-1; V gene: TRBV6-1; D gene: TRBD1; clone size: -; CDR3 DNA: TGTGCCAGCAGTACCCGACAGGGAGGGAGCACTGAAGCTTTCTTT; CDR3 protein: CASSTRQGGSTEAFF
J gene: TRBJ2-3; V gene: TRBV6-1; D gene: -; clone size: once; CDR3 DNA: TGTGCCAGCAGTGAAGAAGTGGGGGCCCGGACAGATACGCAGTATTTT; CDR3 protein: CASSEEVGARTDTQYF
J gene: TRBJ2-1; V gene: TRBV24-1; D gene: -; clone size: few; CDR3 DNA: TGTGCCACCAGTGATTCCCGAGGGACACTCAATGAGCAGTTCTTC; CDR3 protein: CATSDSRGTLNEQFF
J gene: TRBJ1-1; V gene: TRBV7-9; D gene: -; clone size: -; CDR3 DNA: TGTGCCAGCAGCCTGAGGCAGGGGTCCGAGATGAACACTGAAGCTTTCTTT; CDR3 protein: CASSLRQGSEMNTEAFF
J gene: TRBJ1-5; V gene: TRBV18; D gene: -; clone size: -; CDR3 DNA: TGTGCCAGCTCAACGACAAGCCAAGGACTGCCTTATCAGCCCCAGCATTTT; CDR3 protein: CASSTTSQGLPYQPQHF